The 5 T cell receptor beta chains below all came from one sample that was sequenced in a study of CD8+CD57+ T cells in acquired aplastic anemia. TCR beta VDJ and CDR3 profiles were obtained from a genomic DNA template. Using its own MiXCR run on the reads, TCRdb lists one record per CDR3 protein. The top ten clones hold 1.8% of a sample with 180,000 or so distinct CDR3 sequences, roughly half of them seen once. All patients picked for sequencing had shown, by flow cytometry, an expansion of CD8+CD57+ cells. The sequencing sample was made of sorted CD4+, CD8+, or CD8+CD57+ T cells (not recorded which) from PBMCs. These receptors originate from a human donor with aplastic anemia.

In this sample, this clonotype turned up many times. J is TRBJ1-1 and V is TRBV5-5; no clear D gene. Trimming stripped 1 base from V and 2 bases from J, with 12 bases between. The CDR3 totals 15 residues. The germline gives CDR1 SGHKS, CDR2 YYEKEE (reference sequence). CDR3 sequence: CASSLFAGSNTEAFF. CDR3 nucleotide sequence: TGTGCCAGCAGCTTGTTTGCTGGGAGTAACACTGAAGCTTTCTTT.

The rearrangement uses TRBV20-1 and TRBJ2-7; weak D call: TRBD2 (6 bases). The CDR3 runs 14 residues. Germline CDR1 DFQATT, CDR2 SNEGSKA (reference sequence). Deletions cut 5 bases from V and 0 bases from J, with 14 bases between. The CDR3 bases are TGCAGTGCTTTCGGGACTGAATTCTCCTACGAGCAGTACTTC. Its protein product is CSAFGTEFSYEQYF.

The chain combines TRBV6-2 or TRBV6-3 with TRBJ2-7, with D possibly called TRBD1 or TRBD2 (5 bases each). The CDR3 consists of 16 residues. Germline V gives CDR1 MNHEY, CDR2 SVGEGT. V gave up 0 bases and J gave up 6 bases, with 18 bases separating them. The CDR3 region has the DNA TGTGCCAGCAGTTACTCGGGGGAACGGGATGAGGGCGAGCAGTACTTC. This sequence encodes CASSYSGERDEGEQYF.

The CDR3 DNA is TGTGCCATCACCACGGCCCCGGAGGCCTACGAGCAGTACTTC. This codes for CAITTAPEAYEQYF. The chain combines TRBV10-3 with TRBJ2-7; possibly TRBD2 for D (5 bases). Germline CDR1 is ENHRY and CDR2 is SYGVKD. Trimming took off 7 bases at V and 2 bases at J, with 15 bases between the two ends. The CDR3 contains 14 residues.

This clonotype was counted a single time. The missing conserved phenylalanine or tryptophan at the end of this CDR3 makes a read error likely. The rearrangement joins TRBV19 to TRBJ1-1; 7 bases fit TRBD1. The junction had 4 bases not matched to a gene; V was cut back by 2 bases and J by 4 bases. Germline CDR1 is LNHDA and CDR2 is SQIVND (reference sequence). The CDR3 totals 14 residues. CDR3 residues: CASSISGGGTEAFL. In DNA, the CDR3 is TGTGCCAGTAGTATATCAGGGGGGGGCACTGAAGCTTTCCTT.